The TCR beta chain described here comes from a study of Ad26.COV2.S vaccination and SARS-CoV-2 variants. Study context: Doses of Ad26.COV2.S were injected into muscle once or twice, 56 days apart.

Stated treatment: over 15 received Ad26.COV2.S at low or high dose, single or two shots; 5 received placebo; per-sample allocation not given. Material that was analyzed had been drawn on day 63 after the first vaccine or placebo injection. This CDR3 region has 15 residues. Trimming took 2 bases from V and 4 from J, leaving 14 bases between them. Germline values: CDR1 LNHDA, CDR2 SQIVND (reference sequence). The protocol was immunoSEQ multiplex PCR, while the TCRdb copy is restricted to in-frame clones and leaves out a portion. Among more than 300,000 clones, 85% were seen once, and the ten largest hold around 2.2%. This clone was counted once.

The sample in question was peripheral blood, obtained in a trial of Ad26.COV2.S vaccine versus placebo. This clonotype originated in a person aged 18 to 65 who received the Ad26.COV2.S COVID-19 vaccine or a placebo. The genes are TRBV19 and TRBJ1-1; the D gene is possibly TRBD1 (6 bases). The CDR3 coding sequence is TGTGCCAGTAGTATACAGGGGATAGGGTTCACTGAAGCTTTCTTT. Amino acid sequence: CASSIQGIGFTEAFF.